The sequence of this TCR beta chain was determined in a study of T cell responses to AZD1222 COVID-19 vaccine. Study-level points and caveats: The donors showed a predominance of white British ancestry and of females, with possible underestimation of clonal diversity. Across the whole spike, CD4 TCRs peaked at regions 160-218 and 743-854. Only 6 or 7 AZD1222 recipients tested seropositive at baseline.

The data were produced by immunoSEQ multiplex PCR, yet TCRdb's version contains in-frame clones alone and is incomplete. The sample lists 90,000 to 120,000 clones; about 90% were seen once. This clone was seen a few times. Its antigen is unidentified. Germline loops: CDR1 MGHRA, CDR2 YSYEKL. The CDR3 runs to 17 residues. The junction had 13 bases not matched to a gene; V was cut back by 4 bases and J by 3 bases. This material consisted of peripheral blood, taken on day 0 of AZD1222 vaccination. This TCR was recovered from an adult in good health. The chain is built from TRBV4-1 and TRBJ2-7, with 9 positions matching TRBD2. The DNA for the CDR3 is TGCGCCAGCAGCCTTCCCGGTAATAGCGGGGGAGACTACGAGCAGTACTTC. Its translation: CASSLPGNSGGDYEQYF.